This entry features one T cell receptor (beta chain) sequence. What it recognizes is unknown. Germline CDR1 is KGHSH and CDR2 is LQKENI. Deletions cut 6 bases from V and 2 bases from J, with 9 bases between. The CDR3 length is 13 residues. This specimen belongs to a study of T cells in localized non-small cell lung cancer. The study's findings and limits: Of the tissues analyzed, uninvolved adjacent lung showed maximal T cell clonality, greater than tumor. Adjacent lung was found to contain a median about 60 of the top 100 tumor clones.

Here immunoSEQ multiplex PCR was the method, and the copy in TCRdb shows in-frame clones only, minus some. The sample contains 10,000 to 15,000 clones, more than 70% of which appear only once. The rearrangement uses TRBV18 and TRBJ2-3, with D maybe TRBD2 (5 bases). The specimen was peripheral blood, collected before any cancer treatment. This TCR was sampled from a male donor older than 55 with stage III lung adenocarcinoma. Here the CDR3 reads CASSAGSTDTQYF. CDR3 coding DNA: TGTGCCAGCTCCGCGGGCTCCACAGATACGCAGTATTTT.